A selection of T cell receptor beta chains follows, all from one sample in a study of blood T cell repertoires in COVID-19. The method was immunoSEQ multiplex PCR; TCRdb's version includes in-frame clones alone and lacks a portion of them. The sample contains 180,000 or so clones, approximately 85% of which appear only once. The sample was peripheral blood. These receptors all stem from a woman aged 60-75 years with acute or convalescent COVID-19. Each CDR3 is given with its conserved first and last residue. The order of the fields is D gene, J gene, clone size, V gene, CDR3 DNA, CDR3 protein. A D gene is named only where the DNA matches it firmly. Rows give clone size only sometimes, using once, few, many, or a class for an expanded clone.

d_gene: NA
j_gene: TRBJ1-1
abundance: NA
v_gene: TRBV6-5
CDR3nt: TGTGCCTGTAGGGGGTGGGGACGCACTGAAGCTTTCTTT
CDR3aa: CACRGWGRTEAFF

d_gene: TRBD1
j_gene: TRBJ2-1
abundance: once
v_gene: TRBV11-1
CDR3nt: TGTGCCAGCAGCTGGACAGGGGACAATGAGCAGTTCTTC
CDR3aa: CASSWTGDNEQFF

d_gene: TRBD2
j_gene: TRBJ2-2
abundance: NA
v_gene: TRBV9
CDR3nt: TGTGCCAGCACCCTCAACATGGGGACTAGCGGGAGGGCCGGGGAGCTGTTTTTT
CDR3aa: CASTLNMGTSGRAGELFF

d_gene: NA
j_gene: TRBJ1-2
abundance: NA
v_gene: TRBV5-4
CDR3nt: TGTGCCAGCAGCCGTTCGGGGGGCTTAGACGGCTACACCTTC
CDR3aa: CASSRSGGLDGYTF

d_gene: TRBD1
j_gene: TRBJ2-5
abundance: NA
v_gene: TRBV7-9
CDR3nt: TGTGCCAGCAGCTTGTACGCCGGGACAGGGTCAGAGACCCAGTACTTC
CDR3aa: CASSLYAGTGSETQYF

d_gene: TRBD1
j_gene: TRBJ1-2
abundance: NA
v_gene: TRBV15
CDR3nt: TGTGCCACCAGCCGGGACAGGGGTCCTAACTATGGCTACACCTTC
CDR3aa: CATSRDRGPNYGYTF

d_gene: NA
j_gene: TRBJ1-4
abundance: NA
v_gene: TRBV9
CDR3nt: TGTGCCAGCAGCCCCACTGTAAGATCAACTAATGAAAAACTGTTTTTT
CDR3aa: CASSPTVRSTNEKLFF

d_gene: NA
j_gene: TRBJ1-4
abundance: NA
v_gene: TRBV10-3
CDR3nt: TGTGCCATCAGTGAAACTGACAGAACTGAAAAACTGTTTTTT
CDR3aa: CAISETDRTEKLFF

d_gene: NA
j_gene: TRBJ1-5
abundance: NA
v_gene: TRBV28
CDR3nt: TGTGCCAGCAAATCAAATCTTGACAACCTCAATCAGCCCCAGCATTTT
CDR3aa: CASKSNLDNLNQPQHF

d_gene: TRBD2
j_gene: TRBJ2-1
abundance: NA
v_gene: TRBV18
CDR3nt: TGTGCCAGCTCACCGTCCGGGACTAGCGCTGGTGAGCAGTTCTTC
CDR3aa: CASSPSGTSAGEQFF

d_gene: NA
j_gene: TRBJ1-3
abundance: NA
v_gene: TRBV30
CDR3nt: TGTGCCTGGAATGAGGGAATTGTTGGAAACACCATATATTTT
CDR3aa: CAWNEGIVGNTIYF

d_gene: NA
j_gene: TRBJ1-4
abundance: NA
v_gene: TRBV4-1
CDR3nt: TGCGCCAGCAGCCAAGGGGTGACAGGCGGAGAAAAACTGTTTTTT
CDR3aa: CASSQGVTGGEKLFF

d_gene: NA
j_gene: TRBJ2-5
abundance: NA
v_gene: TRBV7-2
CDR3nt: TGTGCCAGCAGCTCAGGGGCAGGGGAGACCCAGTACTTC
CDR3aa: CASSSGAGETQYF

d_gene: NA
j_gene: TRBJ1-3
abundance: NA
v_gene: TRBV5-8
CDR3nt: TGTGCCAGCAGCACCCGGGGGGAAATACAGAGAAACACCATATATTTT
CDR3aa: CASSTRGEIQRNTIYF